A selection of T cell receptor beta chains follows, all from one sample in a study of T-cell memory formation after mild COVID-19. TCRdb recomputed calls from the 5' RACE reads with MiXCR, one row per CDR3 protein. This sample has about 170,000 distinct CDR3 sequences; under 15% occur once, and the top ten carry 3% to 4%. The sequenced sample was PBMCs or a T cell subset sorted from them (not recorded which). All receptors come from a man between 18 and 35 years old who had mild COVID-19 (a few samples of this study predate the infection). Cell type and time point are not known. Both conserved end residues are part of each CDR3. Each record gives: D gene, V gene, J gene, clone size, CDR3 protein, CDR3 DNA. D genes are given only for firm matches. The size of a clone is reported for some rows only, either as once, few or many, or as a class for expanded clones.

d_call: .
v_call: TRBV7-9
j_call: TRBJ2-2
clone_size: .
cdr3_aa: CANTPYANTGELFF
cdr3_nt: TGTGCCAACACGCCGTACGCGAACACCGGGGAGCTGTTTTTT

d_call: TRBD2
v_call: TRBV2
j_call: TRBJ2-3
clone_size: few
cdr3_aa: CASSELAGVADTQYF
cdr3_nt: TGTGCCAGCAGTGAACTAGCGGGGGTGGCTGATACGCAGTATTTT

d_call: .
v_call: TRBV5-5
j_call: TRBJ1-1
clone_size: .
cdr3_aa: CASSLGFGGTEAFF
cdr3_nt: TGTGCCAGCAGCTTGGGGTTCGGGGGCACTGAAGCTTTCTTT

d_call: .
v_call: TRBV10-1
j_call: TRBJ2-3
clone_size: few
cdr3_aa: CASSDKGNSDTQYF
cdr3_nt: TGCGCCAGCAGTGATAAAGGAAACTCGGATACGCAGTATTTT

d_call: .
v_call: TRBV6-2/TRBV6-3
j_call: TRBJ2-1
clone_size: .
cdr3_aa: CASKLDGSTEQFF
cdr3_nt: TGTGCCAGCAAGCTGGATGGGTCTACTGAGCAGTTCTTC

d_call: .
v_call: TRBV7-2
j_call: TRBJ2-3
clone_size: few
cdr3_aa: CASSLVGGRDTQYF
cdr3_nt: TGTGCCAGCAGCTTAGTGGGGGGCCGTGATACGCAGTATTTT

d_call: .
v_call: TRBV11-2
j_call: TRBJ2-1
clone_size: few
cdr3_aa: CASSSRDYNEQFF
cdr3_nt: TGTGCCAGCAGCTCCCGAGACTACAATGAGCAGTTCTTC

d_call: .
v_call: TRBV7-2
j_call: TRBJ1-2
clone_size: .
cdr3_aa: CASSLETYGYTF
cdr3_nt: TGTGCCAGCAGCTTAGAGACCTATGGCTACACCTTC

d_call: .
v_call: TRBV6-1
j_call: TRBJ2-2
clone_size: few
cdr3_aa: CASRSTGFNTGELFF
cdr3_nt: TGTGCCAGCAGATCAACAGGGTTTAACACCGGGGAGCTGTTTTTT

d_call: .
v_call: TRBV9
j_call: TRBJ2-2
clone_size: few
cdr3_aa: CASSAGFRANTGELFF
cdr3_nt: TGTGCCAGCAGCGCTGGATTCCGCGCGAACACCGGGGAGCTGTTTTTT

d_call: .
v_call: TRBV12-3/TRBV12-4
j_call: TRBJ1-1
clone_size: many
cdr3_aa: CASSPGVGTEAFF
cdr3_nt: TGTGCCAGCAGCCCCGGGGTGGGCACTGAAGCTTTCTTT

d_call: .
v_call: TRBV7-6
j_call: TRBJ2-3
clone_size: few
cdr3_aa: CASSSYNTDTQYF
cdr3_nt: TGTGCCAGCAGCTCGTACAACACAGATACGCAGTATTTT

d_call: .
v_call: TRBV9
j_call: TRBJ2-5
clone_size: .
cdr3_aa: CASSAGGGLIGETQYF
cdr3_nt: TGTGCCAGCAGCGCCGGAGGGGGCTTGATCGGAGAGACCCAGTACTTC